This T cell receptor (beta chain) was retrieved from a study of T cell clones after liver transplantation. The CDR3 covers 14 residues. V lost 5 bases to trimming and J lost 0 bases, with 11 bases between them. The germline V gene has CDR1 MNHEY and CDR2 SMNVEV (reference sequence). Comments on this clone: Its matching antigen is unknown.

Study-wide results and limits: Small, mixed patient groups and varying post-transplant times limit these conclusions. Compared with third party-reactive sequences, donor-reactive ones declined more, independent of withdrawal success.

The method was immunoSEQ multiplex PCR; TCRdb's version includes in-frame clones alone and lacks a portion of them. The sample lists tens of thousands of clones, about four fifths seen once, with around 0.72% in the top ten. The rearrangement links TRBV27 to TRBJ2-7; weak D call: TRBD1 (6 bases). This TCR derives from a human patient who received a liver transplant. Some T cells may be provided by the graft donor. The source was CD4+ T cells from blood, collected 12 months after liver transplant. The CDR3 protein is CASSIRDTSYEQYF. The CDR3 DNA reads TGTGCCAGCAGTATCCGGGACACCTCCTACGAGCAGTACTTC.